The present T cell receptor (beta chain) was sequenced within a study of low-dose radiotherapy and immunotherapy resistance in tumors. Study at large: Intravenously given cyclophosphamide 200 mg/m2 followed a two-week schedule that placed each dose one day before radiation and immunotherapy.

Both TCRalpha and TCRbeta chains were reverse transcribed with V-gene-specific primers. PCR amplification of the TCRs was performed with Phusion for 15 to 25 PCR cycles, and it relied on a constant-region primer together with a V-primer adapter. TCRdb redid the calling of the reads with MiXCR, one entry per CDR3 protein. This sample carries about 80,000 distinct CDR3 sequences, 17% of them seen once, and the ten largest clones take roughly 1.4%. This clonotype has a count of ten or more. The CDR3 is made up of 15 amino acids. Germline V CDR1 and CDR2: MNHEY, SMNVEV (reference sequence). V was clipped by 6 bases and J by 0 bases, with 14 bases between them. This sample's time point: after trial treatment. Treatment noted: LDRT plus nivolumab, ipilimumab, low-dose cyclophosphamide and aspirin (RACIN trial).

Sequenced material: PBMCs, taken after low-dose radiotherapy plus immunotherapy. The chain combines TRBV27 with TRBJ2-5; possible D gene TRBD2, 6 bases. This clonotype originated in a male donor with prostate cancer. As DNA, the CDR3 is TGTGCCAGCAGGAGGAGGGTGGGCCACCAAGAGACCCAGTACTTC. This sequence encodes CASRRRVGHQETQYF.